A single sample gave rise to the 10 T cell receptor beta chains below, sequenced in a study of beta chain features in type 1 diabetes. Their target antigens are unknown. Study-level findings and limits: Type 1 diabetes patients had TCRB CDR3s that were shorter (moderately but significantly so) in all four CD4+ subsets.

Every isolated RNA sample was fully reverse transcribed, so sequencing captured expressed TCRB transcripts. Profiling relied on immunoSEQ multiplex PCR, and the TCRdb table lists in-frame clones only, not all of them. The table has about 650,000 clones, around 11% seen once; the top ten hold 0.095% to 0.15%. Source material: naive CD4+ T cells from blood. These receptors were collected from a young man with type 1 diabetes.

The chain has TRBV25-1 and TRBJ1-2; D uncertain. This CDR3 region has 12 residues. Per the germline V gene, CDR1 is MGHDK and CDR2 is SYGVNS. Trimming pared 2 bases from V and 4 bases from J, leaving 5 bases between. The chain's CDR3 is CASSEQFYGYTF. CDR3 nucleotide sequence: TGTGCCAGCAGTGAACAGTTCTATGGCTACACCTTC.

In nucleotides, the CDR3 is TGTGCCAGCAGTTACCACGGCGGGGGCCCTTACAATGAGCAGTTCTTC. It encodes CASSYHGGGPYNEQFF. The chain has TRBV6-4 and TRBJ2-1; tentative D call: TRBD2 (7 bases). Between the trimmed V and J ends, which lost 5 bases and 4 bases, there was a span of 18 bases. Germline loops: CDR1 MRHNA, CDR2 SNTAGT. The CDR3 spans 16 residues.

The sample holds a few counts of this clone. Distinct nucleotide sequences in the sample also encode this CDR3. This chain joins TRBV29-1 and TRBJ1-4, with D unresolved. The V gene lost 5 bases and the J gene lost 8 bases, with 6 bases spanning the gap. This CDR3 has 10 amino acids. Germline V gene sequence: CDR1 SQVTM, CDR2 ANQGSEA. The CDR3 protein is CSVLREKLFF. The CDR3 bases are TGCAGCGTTTTAAGGGAAAAACTGTTTTTT.

The V and J genes are TRBV18 and TRBJ2-2, with D hard to call. With 6 bases removed from V and 1 base from J, the gap between germline ends came to 6 bases. CDR1 KGHSH and CDR2 LQKENI come from the germline V gene. This CDR3 spans 13 amino acids. CDR3 nucleotides: TGTGCCAGCTCCCACGAGAACACCGGGGAGCTGTTTTTT. Its translation: CASSHENTGELFF.

This chain joins TRBV7-2 and TRBJ2-5; TRBD2 is a possible D gene (5 bases). The CDR3 runs 15 residues. The ends were cut back, 0 bases at V and 7 bases at J, with 15 bases in the middle. The V gene's germline CDR1 is SGHTA and CDR2 FQGNSA. The CDR3 region is CASSLAAELGGTQYF. The DNA for the CDR3 is TGTGCCAGCAGCTTAGCGGCTGAACTAGGAGGGACCCAGTACTTC.

This clone has a handful of counts. The rearrangement uses TRBV25-1 and TRBJ2-7, with TRBD1 matching over 9 bases. From germline, CDR1 is MGHDK and CDR2 SYGVNS. Trimming cost V 8 bases and J 0 bases; bases outside gene matches: 5. The length of the CDR3 is 14 residues. The CDR3 is CASSGQGSSYEQYF. In nucleotides, the CDR3 is TGTGCCAGCTCCGGACAGGGGAGCTCCTACGAGCAGTACTTC.

This clone has just a few counts. The J gene is TRBJ2-1, the V gene TRBV4-2; 7 bases are shared with TRBD2. The CDR3 covers 16 residues. Germline CDR1 LGHNA, CDR2 YNFKEQ. With 5 bases clipped from V and 4 bases from J, the junction kept 11 bases outside the gene matches. As DNA, the CDR3 is TGTGCCAGCAGCGCGCCTAGCGGAGGGACGTACAATGAGCAGTTCTTC. As protein: CASSAPSGGTYNEQFF.

This clone came up a few times. V and J are TRBV2 and TRBJ1-6, with TRBD1 matching over 8 bases. Trimming took 5 bases from V and 8 from J; bases not matched to a gene: 5. The CDR3 contains 14 residues. Germline V lookup: CDR1 SNHLY, CDR2 FYNNEI. The CDR3 DNA reads TGTGCCAGCAGTCGAGGACAGGGAGATTCACCCCTCCACTTT. Amino acids: CASSRGQGDSPLHF.

This clone turned up a few times. The gene calls are TRBV5-4 and TRBJ1-2, with TRBD1 as a possible D gene (5 bases). This CDR3 region has 13 residues. Trimming took 3 bases from V and 6 from J, leaving 12 bases between them. CDR1 and CDR2 from the germline V gene are SGHNT and YYREEE (reference sequence). The CDR3 region is CASSSQGYHGYTF. CDR3 in DNA: TGTGCCAGCAGCTCCCAGGGTTATCATGGCTACACCTTC.

This clone was found once. The genes are TRBV6-5 and TRBJ1-2; D not resolved. V lost 0 bases to trimming and J lost 4 bases, with 12 bases between them. The CDR3 spans 15 residues. CDR1 and CDR2 from the germline V gene are MNHEY and SVGAGI. The CDR3 DNA reads as TGTGCCAGCAGTTACTCAGGCTCAATCGGCTATGGCTACACCTTC. Translating gives CASSYSGSIGYGYTF.